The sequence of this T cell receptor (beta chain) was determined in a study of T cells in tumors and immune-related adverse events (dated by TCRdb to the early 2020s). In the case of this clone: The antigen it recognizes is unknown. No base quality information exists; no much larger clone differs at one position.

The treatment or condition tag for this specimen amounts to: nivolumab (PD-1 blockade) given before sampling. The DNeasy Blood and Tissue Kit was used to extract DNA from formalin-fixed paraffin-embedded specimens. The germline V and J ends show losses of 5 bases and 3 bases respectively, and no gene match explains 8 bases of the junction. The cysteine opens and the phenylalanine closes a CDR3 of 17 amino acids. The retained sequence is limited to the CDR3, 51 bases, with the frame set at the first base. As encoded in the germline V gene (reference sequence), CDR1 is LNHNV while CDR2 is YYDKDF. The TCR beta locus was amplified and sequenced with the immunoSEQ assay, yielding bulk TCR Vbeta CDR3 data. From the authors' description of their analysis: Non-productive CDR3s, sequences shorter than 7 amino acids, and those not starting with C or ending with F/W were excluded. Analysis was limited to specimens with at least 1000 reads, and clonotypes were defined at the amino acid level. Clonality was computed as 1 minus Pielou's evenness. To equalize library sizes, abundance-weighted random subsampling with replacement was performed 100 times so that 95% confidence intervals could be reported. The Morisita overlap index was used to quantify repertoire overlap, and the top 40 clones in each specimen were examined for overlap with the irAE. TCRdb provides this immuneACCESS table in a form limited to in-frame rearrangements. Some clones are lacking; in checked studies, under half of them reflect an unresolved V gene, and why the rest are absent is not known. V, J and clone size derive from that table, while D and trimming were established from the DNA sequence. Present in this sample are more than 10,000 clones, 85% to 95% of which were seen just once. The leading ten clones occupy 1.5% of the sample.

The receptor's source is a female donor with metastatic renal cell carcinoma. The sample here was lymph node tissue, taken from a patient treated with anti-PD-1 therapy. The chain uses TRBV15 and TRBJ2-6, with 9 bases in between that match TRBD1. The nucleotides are TGTGCCACCAGCGGATGGACAGGGGATTTTGGGGCCAACGTCCTGACTTTC. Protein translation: CATSGWTGDFGANVLTF.